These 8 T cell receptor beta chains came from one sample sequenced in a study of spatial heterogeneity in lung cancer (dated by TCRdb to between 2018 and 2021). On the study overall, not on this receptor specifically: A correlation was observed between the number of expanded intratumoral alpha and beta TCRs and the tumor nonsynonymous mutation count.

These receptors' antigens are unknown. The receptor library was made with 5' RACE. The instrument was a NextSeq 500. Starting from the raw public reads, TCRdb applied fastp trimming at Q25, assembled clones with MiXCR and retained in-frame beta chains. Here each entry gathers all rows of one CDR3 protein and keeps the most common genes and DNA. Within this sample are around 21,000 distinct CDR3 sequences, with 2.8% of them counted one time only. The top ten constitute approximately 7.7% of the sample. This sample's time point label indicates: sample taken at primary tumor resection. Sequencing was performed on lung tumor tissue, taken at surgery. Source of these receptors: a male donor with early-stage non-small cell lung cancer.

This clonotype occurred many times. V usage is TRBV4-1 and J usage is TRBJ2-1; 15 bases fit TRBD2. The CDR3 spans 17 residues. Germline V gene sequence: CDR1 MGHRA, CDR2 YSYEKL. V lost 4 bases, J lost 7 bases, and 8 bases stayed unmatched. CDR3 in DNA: TGCGCCAGCAGCCCAGGACTAGCGGGAGGGCCGGGGAATGAGCAGTTCTTC. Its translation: CASSPGLAGGPGNEQFF.

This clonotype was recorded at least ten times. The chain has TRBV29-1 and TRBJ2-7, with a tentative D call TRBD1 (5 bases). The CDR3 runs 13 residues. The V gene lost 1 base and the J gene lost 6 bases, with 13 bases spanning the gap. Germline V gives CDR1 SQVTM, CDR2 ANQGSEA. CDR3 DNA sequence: TGCAGCGTTGAAGTAGACAGCCCTGGCGAGCAGTACTTC. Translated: CSVEVDSPGEQYF.

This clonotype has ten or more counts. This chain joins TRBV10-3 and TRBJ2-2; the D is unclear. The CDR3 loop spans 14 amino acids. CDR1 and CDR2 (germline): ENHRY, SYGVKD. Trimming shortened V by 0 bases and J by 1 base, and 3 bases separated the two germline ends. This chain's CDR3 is CAISESGNTGELFF. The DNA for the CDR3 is TGTGCCATCAGTGAGTCAGGGAACACCGGGGAGCTGTTTTTT.

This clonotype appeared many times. CDR3 DNA: TGCAGTGCTCCCTGGCAGATCACTCCCCACATTCAGTACTTC. Translated, it gives CSAPWQITPHIQYF. V usage is TRBV20-1 and J usage is TRBJ2-4; D is uncertain. This CDR3 has 14 residues. Looked up from germline, CDR1 is DFQATT and CDR2 is SNEGSKA (reference sequence). Trimming stripped 5 bases from V and 8 bases from J, with 19 bases between.

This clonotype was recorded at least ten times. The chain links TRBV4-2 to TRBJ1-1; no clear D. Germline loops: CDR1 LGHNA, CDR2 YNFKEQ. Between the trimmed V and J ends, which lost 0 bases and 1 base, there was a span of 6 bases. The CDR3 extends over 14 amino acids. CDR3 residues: CASSQEGKNTEAFF. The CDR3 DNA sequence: TGTGCCAGCAGCCAAGAAGGCAAGAACACTGAAGCTTTCTTT.

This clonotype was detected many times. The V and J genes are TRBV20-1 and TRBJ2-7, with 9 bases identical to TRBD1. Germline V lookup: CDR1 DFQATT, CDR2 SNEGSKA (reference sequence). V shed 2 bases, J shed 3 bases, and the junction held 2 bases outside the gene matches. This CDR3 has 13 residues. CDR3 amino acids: CSARQTGGYEQYF. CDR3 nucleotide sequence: TGCAGTGCTAGACAGACAGGGGGCTACGAGCAGTACTTC.

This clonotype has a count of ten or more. The CDR3 nucleotides are TGTGCCAGCAGCCAAGAAACGACTAGCGGGCCTTACAATGAGCAGTTCTTC. It codes for CASSQETTSGPYNEQFF. The chain links TRBV4-2 to TRBJ2-1; 10 bases align to TRBD2. V lost 0 bases to trimming and J lost 4 bases; unmatched junction nucleotides: 6. CDR3 size: 17 residues. CDR1 and CDR2 from the germline V gene are LGHNA and YNFKEQ.

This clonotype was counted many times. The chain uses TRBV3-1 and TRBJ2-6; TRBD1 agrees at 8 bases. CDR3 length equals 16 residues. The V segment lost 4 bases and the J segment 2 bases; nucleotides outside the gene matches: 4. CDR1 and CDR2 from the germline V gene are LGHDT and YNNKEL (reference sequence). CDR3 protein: CASSRQGAAGANVLTF. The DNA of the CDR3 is TGTGCCAGCAGCCGTCAGGGGGCGGCTGGGGCCAACGTCCTGACTTTC.